The TCR beta chain described here comes from a study of blood T cells in healthy people across ages. A second PCR, run for about 7 to 11 cycles, used a sample-barcoded 5' primer plus a J-beta primer mix. TCRdb reanalysed the 5' RACE reads using MiXCR and keeps one entry per CDR3 protein. The sample carries about 540,000 distinct CDR3 sequences, approximately 25% recorded once. Findings and limits, study-wide: TCR beta diversity per million T cells fell roughly linearly with age.

The CDR3 sequence is 13 residues long. PBMCs were isolated at a quantity of at least 7 million per sample. There are a few counts of this clonotype. The target antigen is unknown. The junction departs from the called germline gene at one end, perhaps through a read error. These sequences were also reported in another study, on T cells of mothers and their children. This second report adds: A few healthy Caucasian mothers, along with their six children, were the donors. Overlap measured in related mother-child pairs was slightly, non-significantly higher than in unrelated pairs.

Specimen: blood. The clonotype comes from a boy between 10 and 17 years old in good health. The chain combines TRBV12-3 or TRBV12-4 with TRBJ2-3, with D tentatively TRBD2 (5 bases). CDR3 region: CASSYSSTDTRYF. CDR3 sequence (DNA): TGTGCCAGCAGTTATTCTAGCACAGATACGCGGTATTTT.